The T cell receptor (beta chain) under discussion was sequenced for a study of human T cells and chemical hapten exposure. In TCRdb, the RACE reads were re-called with MiXCR into one record per CDR3 protein. Found here are around 120,000 distinct CDR3 sequences, around 10% of them singletons; the top ten hold roughly 1.3%. Stated time point: patch test 1, 2 weeks after DPC sensitization. Noted treatment: therapeutic diphenylcyclopropenone sensitization with weekly scalp DPC. The CDR3 loop spans 17 amino acids. V lost 7 bases and J lost 4; bases outside the gene matches: 17. CDR1 and CDR2 from the germline V gene are MDHEN and SYDVKM.

This clonotype originated in a woman aged 45 to 65 with alopecia areata. Some clones in this sample may be carry-over from other donors' samples. This sequence joins TRBV28 and TRBJ1-2, with 8 bases lining up with TRBD1. The sequenced sample was whole blood, obtained in connection with sensitization to the hapten diphenylcyclopropenone (DPC). The CDR3 DNA sequence: TGTGCCAGCACTCGCGGACCAGGGGGCAGGACTGGCTATGGCTACACCTTC. Amino acids: CASTRGPGGRTGYGYTF.